This TCR beta chain was sequenced during a study of early T cells in non-severe SARS-CoV-2 infection. Findings and caveats of the study: Matching with VDJdb favored anti-spike CD8 responses (missing private and CD4 specificities).

With respect to this clonotype: Its target is not known.

Using its own MiXCR run on the 5' RACE reads, TCRdb lists one record per CDR3 protein. This table holds around 68,000 distinct CDR3 sequences, 5% to 6.5% found once. The sample consisted of whole blood, taken at baseline. This TCR was recovered from an adult who was a healthcare worker with PCR-confirmed SARS-CoV-2 infection or an uninfected control (not recorded which).

The CDR3 sequence is CASSLDGRGQETQYF. CDR3 nucleotide sequence: TGTGCCAGCAGCTTAGATGGACGGGGACAAGAGACCCAGTACTTC. V gene TRBV7-7 combines with J gene TRBJ2-5; tentative D call: TRBD2 (5 bases). Trimming shortened V by 1 base and J by 2 bases, and 11 bases separated the two germline ends. This CDR3 is 15 amino acids long. CDR1 and CDR2 (germline): SSHAT, FNYEAQ (reference sequence).